This T cell receptor (beta chain) was observed in a study of blood T cell repertoires in COVID-19. V trimming: 5 bases; J trimming: 4 bases; junction bases outside the gene matches: 10. This CDR3 is built from 17 residues. Germline V CDR1 and CDR2: LGHNA, YSLEER. TCRdb's table, derived via immunoSEQ multiplex PCR, lists solely in-frame clones and lacks some. The sample has under 150,000 clones; 69% are singletons. The TCR was taken from a woman aged 70 to 79 with acute or convalescent COVID-19. Sequenced sample: peripheral blood. This chain links TRBV4-3 with TRBJ2-7; 14 positions agree with TRBD2. The CDR3 region is CASSKGVRTSGGYEQYF. The DNA of the CDR3 is TGCGCCAGCAGCAAAGGGGTCAGGACTAGCGGGGGGTACGAGCAGTACTTC.